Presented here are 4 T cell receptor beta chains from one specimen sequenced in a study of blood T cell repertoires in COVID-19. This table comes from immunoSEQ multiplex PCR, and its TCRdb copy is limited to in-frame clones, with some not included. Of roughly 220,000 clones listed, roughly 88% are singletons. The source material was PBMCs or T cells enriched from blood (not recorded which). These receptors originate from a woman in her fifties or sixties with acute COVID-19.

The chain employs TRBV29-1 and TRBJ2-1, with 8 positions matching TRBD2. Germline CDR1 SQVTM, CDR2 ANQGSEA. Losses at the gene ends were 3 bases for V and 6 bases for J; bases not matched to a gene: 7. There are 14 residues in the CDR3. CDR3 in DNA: TGCAGCGTTGAGTGGCTAGCGGGCGGCAATGAGCAGTTCTTC. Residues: CSVEWLAGGNEQFF.

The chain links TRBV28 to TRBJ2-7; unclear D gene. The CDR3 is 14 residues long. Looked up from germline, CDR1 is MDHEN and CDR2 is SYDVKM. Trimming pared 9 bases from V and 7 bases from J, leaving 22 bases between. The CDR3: CASNPTLPPLEQYF. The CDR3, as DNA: TGTGCCAGTAATCCGACTCTCCCCCCCTTGGAGCAGTACTTC.

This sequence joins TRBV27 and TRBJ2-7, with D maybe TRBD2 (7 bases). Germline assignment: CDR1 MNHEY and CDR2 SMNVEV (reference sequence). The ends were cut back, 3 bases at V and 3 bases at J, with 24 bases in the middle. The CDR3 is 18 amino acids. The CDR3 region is CASSFTVRGGRDRYEQYF. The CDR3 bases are TGTGCCAGCAGTTTTACTGTTAGGGGGGGGAGGGACCGCTACGAGCAGTACTTC.

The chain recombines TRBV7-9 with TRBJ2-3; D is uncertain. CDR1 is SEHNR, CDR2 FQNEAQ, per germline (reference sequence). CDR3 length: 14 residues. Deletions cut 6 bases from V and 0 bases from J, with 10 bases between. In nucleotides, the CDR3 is TGTGCCAGCAGATCCCGAGCTAGCACAGATACGCAGTATTTT. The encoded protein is CASRSRASTDTQYF.